These 17 T cell receptor beta chains came from one sample sequenced in a study of T cells in localized non-small cell lung cancer. Sequencing was performed with immunoSEQ multiplex PCR; in TCRdb, only in-frame clones are kept and a portion is missing. The sample shows some 1,700 clones, roughly a quarter of them seen only once. This material consisted of normal lung tissue next to the tumor, taken before any cancer treatment. These receptors all come from a man aged 40-75 years with stage II squamous cell lung carcinoma.

This clone is judged medium-sized (0.01 to 0.1%). The chain carries TRBV9 and TRBJ2-1, with D possibly being TRBD1 or TRBD2 (5 bases each). This CDR3 contains 14 residues. Germline-derived CDR1 and CDR2 are SGDLS and YYNGEE. V gave up 2 bases and J gave up 7 bases, with 13 bases separating them. This CDR3 is CASSVVGEGNEQFF. The CDR3 DNA sequence: TGTGCCAGCAGCGTCGTGGGAGAGGGGAATGAGCAGTTCTTC.

This clone ranks as medium-sized. J is TRBJ1-2 and V is TRBV11-3; 9 bases are a match to TRBD1. The CDR3 loop spans 16 amino acids. Trimming cost V 2 bases and J 8 bases; bases outside gene matches: 12. Germline V gene lookup returns CDR1 SGHNT and CDR2 YENEEA. Written as DNA, the CDR3 is TGTGCCAGCAGCTTAACGACGGGACAGGGTTTCCGCGGCTACACCTTC. Its protein is CASSLTTGQGFRGYTF.

This chain links TRBV11-3 with TRBJ2-1; D is undetermined. This CDR3 comprises 15 residues. Germline CDR1 reads SGHNT; CDR2 reads YENEEA. Trimming stripped 4 bases from V and 7 bases from J, with 17 bases between. For the CDR3, the DNA is TGTGCCAGCAGCTCATTAATAGGGTCTGGGAATGAGCAGTTCTTC. This codes for CASSSLIGSGNEQFF.

The table lists this clone with a few counts. The chain is built from TRBV30 and TRBJ1-2; 7 bases match TRBD1. J gave up 0 bases and V 8 bases, and 15 bases lay outside the gene matches. The CDR3 totals 16 residues. Germline values: CDR1 GTSNPN, CDR2 SVGIG (reference sequence). The CDR3 spells CARSSGTEDPNYGYTF. Here the CDR3 DNA reads TGTGCCCGAAGTTCCGGGACAGAGGATCCTAACTATGGCTACACCTTC.

This clone ranks as medium-sized. The V call is TRBV6-8, the J call TRBJ1-2; 9 nucleotides line up with TRBD1. The germline V gene encodes CDR1 MNHGY and CDR2 SAAAGT. V dropped 10 bases and J dropped 5; count of bases not matched to a gene: 14. This CDR3 is built from 15 residues. CDR3 nucleotides: TGTGCCACTTGTGTACAGGGGGCATCTCCATATGGCTACACCTTC. Translated: CATCVQGASPYGYTF.

The sample holds a few counts of this clone. V usage is TRBV6-8 and J usage is TRBJ1-6; a possible D gene is TRBD1 (6 bases). This CDR3 has 15 amino acids. Per the germline V gene, CDR1 is MNHGY and CDR2 is SAAAGT. The V gene lost 7 bases and the J gene lost 9 bases, with 19 bases spanning the gap. The CDR3: CASTPDSYSPSPLHF. DNA of the CDR3: TGTGCCAGCACCCCGGACAGTTACAGTCCTTCACCCCTCCACTTT.

Written as DNA, the CDR3 is TGTGCCAGTAGTATACAAGCTGGGAGGGCCACTGAAGCTTTCTTT. Its translation: CASSIQAGRATEAFF. The V gene is TRBV19, the J gene TRBJ1-1; D gene unclear. The V gene's germline CDR1 is LNHDA and CDR2 SQIVND (reference sequence). This CDR3 comprises 15 residues. V gave up 2 bases and J gave up 4 bases, with 14 bases separating them.

The CDR3: CASTPGGPRGGELFF. In DNA, the CDR3 is TGTGCCAGTACCCCCGGGGGCCCCCGTGGCGGGGAGCTGTTTTTT. The chain recombines TRBV19 with TRBJ2-2; D may match TRBD1 or TRBD2 (6 bases each). V lost 7 bases, J lost 7 bases, and 19 bases lay in between. From germline, CDR1 is LNHDA and CDR2 SQIVND (reference sequence). The CDR3 is made up of 15 amino acids.

This clone was recorded a few times. The chain uses TRBV12-5 and TRBJ2-2; TRBD1 agrees at 11 bases. Germline V gives CDR1 LGHNT, CDR2 FRNRAP. This CDR3 is built from 14 residues. The CDR3, as DNA: TGTGCCAGCAATGGGGACAGGGGGACCGGGGAGCTGTTTTTT. It encodes CASNGDRGTGELFF.

V usage is TRBV29-1 and J usage is TRBJ2-3; the D is unclear. Germline V gives CDR1 SQVTM, CDR2 ANQGSEA. This CDR3 contains 13 residues. The V end lost 5 bases, the J end lost 1 base, and 10 bases lay between the germline ends. As DNA, the CDR3 is TGCAGCGTTCGGATAGGCGGCACAGATACGCAGTATTTT. Translating gives CSVRIGGTDTQYF.

The sample holds a few counts of this clone. The rearrangement joins TRBV11-3 to TRBJ1-2; D is ambiguous. This CDR3 contains 14 residues. Germline CDR1 SGHNT, CDR2 YENEEA. V was pared by 3 bases and J by 6 bases, with 14 bases between. CDR3 sequence (DNA): TGTGCCAGCAGCTTGGCCGGACGGCTGGATGGCTACACCTTC. Its translation: CASSLAGRLDGYTF.

This clone qualifies as medium-sized. At one end, the junction sequence differs from germline, possibly due to a read error. The rearrangement uses TRBV6-4 and TRBJ2-7, with 9 bases matching TRBD2. The CDR3 length is 12 residues. The germline CDR1 and CDR2 sequences are MRHNA and SNTAGT. In DNA form, the CDR3 reads TGTGCCATCAGTGAAGAGGGGACTAGCCTGGCCTTC. Protein: CAISEEGTSLAF.

The J gene is TRBJ1-4, the V gene TRBV6-8; 8 bases align to TRBD1. Germline values: CDR1 MNHGY, CDR2 SAAAGT. This CDR3 has 13 amino acids. Trimming cost V 6 bases and J 8 bases; bases outside gene matches: 5. CDR3 coding DNA: TGTGCCAGCAGGGACAGGGACAAGGAAAAACTGTTTTTT. Its translation: CASRDRDKEKLFF.

The rearrangement joins TRBV19 to TRBJ2-7; D is uncertain. This CDR3 has 13 residues. CDR1 is LNHDA and CDR2 is SQIVND in the germline V gene (reference sequence). V lost 10 bases and J 3 bases, leaving 16 bases between the germline ends. For the CDR3, the DNA is TGTGCCACCGGCCGCGCTGGGCTCTACGAGCAGTACTTC. Its protein product is CATGRAGLYEQYF.

The chain uses TRBV30 and TRBJ1-6; D perhaps matches TRBD1 (6 bases). Trimming shortened V by 1 base and J by 6 bases, and 13 bases separated the two germline ends. Germline V gene lookup returns CDR1 GTSNPN and CDR2 SVGIG (reference sequence). The CDR3 length is 15 residues. CDR3 loop: CAWSDKGGSNSPLHF. DNA for the CDR3: TGTGCCTGGAGTGATAAGGGGGGTAGTAATTCACCCCTCCACTTT.

This clone counts as medium-sized. The CDR3: CASSLDRQGYGYTF. CDR3 nucleotide sequence: TGTGCCAGCAGCTTAGACCGCCAGGGCTATGGCTACACCTTC. This sequence joins TRBV11-3 and TRBJ1-2; weak D call: TRBD1 (5 bases). Trimming left V 0 bases short and J 4 bases short, with 9 bases between. Per the germline V gene, CDR1 is SGHNT and CDR2 is YENEEA. The length of the CDR3 is 14 residues.

The rearrangement uses TRBV5-1 and TRBJ2-5; D is uncertain. V shed 6 bases and J shed 2 bases, with 14 bases lying between them. There are 14 residues in the CDR3. Germline V gene sequence: CDR1 SGHRS, CDR2 YFSETQ. The CDR3 loop is CASNVRPGQETQYF. The CDR3 coding sequence is TGCGCCAGCAATGTGCGGCCAGGTCAAGAGACCCAGTACTTC. The full variable domain, its missing parts supplied by reference TRBV5-1 and TRBJ2-5, is KAGVTQTPRYLIKTRGQQVTLSCSPISGHRSVSWYQQTPGQGLQFLFEYFSETQRNKGNFPGRFSGRQFSNSRSEMNVSTLELGDSALYLCASNVRPGQETQYFGPGTRLLVL.